These 7 T cell receptor beta chains came from one sample sequenced in a study of blood T cell repertoires in COVID-19 (TCRdb year 2020). Libraries were constructed by the immunoSEQ multiplex PCR assay. Imported from immuneACCESS, the table was reduced by TCRdb to in-frame sequences with V and J called. These copies leave out some clones; in studies compared against another copy, an unresolved V gene accounts for under half, and the cause of the remainder is not known. Present in this sample are about 300,000 clones, about 88% of which were seen just once. The ten largest clones capture more than 1.2% of the sample. Sequences were obtained from peripheral blood. The receptors were gathered from a human donor with COVID-19, enrolled during active disease. The donor label of this sample is uncertain.

In its sample, this clone was seen a few times. The CDR3 spells CASSLDRGGEAFF. The CDR3 region has the DNA TGTGCCAGCAGCTTAGATCGAGGCGGCGAAGCTTTCTTT. The chain combines TRBV11-3 with TRBJ1-1; D gene ambiguous. Trimming pared 0 bases from V and 8 bases from J, leaving 10 bases between. The CDR3 covers 13 residues. CDR1 is SGHNT, CDR2 YENEEA, per germline.

V gene TRBV9 combines with J gene TRBJ2-4; 9 bases are shared with TRBD1. The germline V gene encodes CDR1 SGDLS and CDR2 YYNGEE. The CDR3 extends over 16 amino acids. J was trimmed by 0 bases and V by 3 bases; bases with no gene match: 4. CDR3 nucleotides: TGTGCCAGCAGCGAGGGACAGGGAGTAGCCAAAAACATTCAGTACTTC. Amino acid sequence: CASSEGQGVAKNIQYF.

V usage is TRBV6-5 and J usage is TRBJ2-3; the D gene is possibly TRBD2 (6 bases). The V end was cut by 5 bases, the J end by 0 bases, with 6 bases between. The CDR3 totals 13 residues. Germline CDR1 is MNHEY and CDR2 is SVGAGI. Here the CDR3 reads CASSRGSTDTQYF. The CDR3 DNA sequence: TGTGCCAGCAGTCGGGGGAGCACAGATACGCAGTATTTT.

The chain has TRBV7-2 and TRBJ2-5, with D maybe TRBD1 (7 bases). This CDR3 has 14 amino acids. Germline V gene data show CDR1 as SGHTA and CDR2 as FQGNSA. The V gene lost 5 bases and the J gene lost 2 bases, with 12 bases spanning the gap. The CDR3 spells CASSAGGRQETQYF. The CDR3 DNA is TGTGCCAGCAGCGCAGGGGGGAGGCAAGAGACCCAGTACTTC.

V usage is TRBV5-1 and J usage is TRBJ1-2; 9 bases agree with TRBD1. This CDR3 is 16 amino acids long. The ends lost 2 bases at V and 0 bases at J; junction bases unmatched: 5. Germline lookup yields CDR1 SGHRS and CDR2 YFSETQ. The CDR3 sequence: CASSFRTGEANYGYTF. Written as DNA, the CDR3 is TGCGCCAGCAGCTTCCGGACAGGGGAGGCTAACTATGGCTACACCTTC.

The V and J genes are TRBV28 and TRBJ2-1, with D maybe TRBD2 (6 bases). Trimming pared 4 bases from V and 7 bases from J, leaving 17 bases between. Germline V gene sequence: CDR1 MDHEN, CDR2 SYDVKM. CDR3 length: 15 residues. CDR3 amino acids: CASSSHSAGGNEQFF. In DNA form, the CDR3 reads TGTGCCAGCAGTTCCCATTCAGCTGGAGGGAATGAGCAGTTCTTC.

This sequence joins TRBV5-6 and TRBJ2-5, with TRBD1 identical over 7 bases. Germline assignment: CDR1 SGHDT and CDR2 YYEEEE. CDR3 size: 13 residues. The V and J ends lost 3 bases and 5 bases, in that order; junction bases with no gene match: 4. CDR3 protein: CASSWTGRETQYF. The CDR3 DNA reads as TGTGCCAGCAGCTGGACAGGCCGGGAGACCCAGTACTTC.